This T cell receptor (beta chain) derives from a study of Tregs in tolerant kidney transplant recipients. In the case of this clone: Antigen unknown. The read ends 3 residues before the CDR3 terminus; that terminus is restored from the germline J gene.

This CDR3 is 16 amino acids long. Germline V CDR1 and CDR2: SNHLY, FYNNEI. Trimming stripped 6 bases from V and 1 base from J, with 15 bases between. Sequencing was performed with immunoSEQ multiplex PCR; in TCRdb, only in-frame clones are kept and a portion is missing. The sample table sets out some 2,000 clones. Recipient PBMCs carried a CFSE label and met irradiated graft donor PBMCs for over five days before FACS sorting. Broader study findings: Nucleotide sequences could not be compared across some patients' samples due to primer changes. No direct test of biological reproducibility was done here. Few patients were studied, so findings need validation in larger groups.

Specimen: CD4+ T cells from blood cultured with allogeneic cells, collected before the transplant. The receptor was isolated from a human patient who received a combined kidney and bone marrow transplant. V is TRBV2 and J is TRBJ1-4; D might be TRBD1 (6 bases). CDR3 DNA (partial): TGTGCCAGCAGGAAACTCCAAGGGGGAACTAATGAAAAA. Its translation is CASRKLQGGTNEK. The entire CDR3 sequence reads CASRKLQGGTNEKLFF.